This passage covers 12 T cell receptor beta chains from one sample sequenced in a study of blood T cell repertoires in COVID-19 (TCRdb year 2020). Library preparation was by the immunoSEQ multiplex PCR assay. Not all clones reach the TCRdb copy of this immuneACCESS table, which keeps in-frame sequences only. Checked studies attribute under half of the gap to unresolved V genes and leave the rest unexplained. This sample lists some 37,000 clones; about 90% were detected once. The biggest ten clones account for 12% of the sample. Sequenced sample: peripheral blood. Receptor source: a man between 65 and 85 years old with acute or convalescent COVID-19.

The chain combines TRBV29-1 with TRBJ2-5, with TRBD2 identical over 9 bases. The CDR3 is 16 amino acids. Germline CDR1 and CDR2: SQVTM and ANQGSEA. V gave up 6 bases and J gave up 2 bases; unmatched junction bases: 13. CDR3 nucleotide sequence: TGCAGCGTCGGTACCATGACTAGCGGACGACAAGAGACCCAGTACTTC. Protein product: CSVGTMTSGRQETQYF.

V usage is TRBV6-5 and J usage is TRBJ1-2, with D tentatively TRBD1 (5 bases). In germline, CDR1 is MNHEY, CDR2 SVGAGI. The germline V and J ends were trimmed by 8 bases and 2 bases, with 9 bases remaining between them. The CDR3 runs to 12 residues. The CDR3 is CASQTGNYGYTF. CDR3 bases: TGTGCCAGCCAAACAGGAAACTATGGCTACACCTTC.

V usage is TRBV4-1 and J usage is TRBJ2-3, with TRBD2 as a possible D gene (6 bases). CDR1 and CDR2 from the germline V gene are MGHRA and YSYEKL. V lost 11 bases and J 0 bases, leaving 12 bases between the germline ends. The CDR3 extends over 13 amino acids. The CDR3 is CAVGGPSTDTQYF. The CDR3 DNA sequence: TGCGCCGTTGGAGGGCCTAGCACAGATACGCAGTATTTT.

The chain uses TRBV7-6 and TRBJ1-3, with D possibly matching TRBD1 (6 bases). The germline V gene has CDR1 SGHVS and CDR2 FNYEAQ. V lost 5 bases and J 4 bases, leaving 15 bases between the germline ends. The CDR3 is 15 amino acids. The CDR3 loop is CASSMIRGDGNTIYF. The CDR3 DNA reads as TGTGCCAGCAGCATGATCAGGGGCGACGGAAACACCATATATTTT. Together with reference TRBV7-6 and TRBJ1-3, the CDR3 gives the full variable domain: GAGVSQSPRYKVTKRGQDVALRCDPISGHVSLYWYRQALGQGPEFLTYFNYEAQQDKSGLPNDRFSAERPEGSISTLTIQRTEQRDSAMYRCASSMIRGDGNTIYFGEGSWLTVV.

The CDR3 DNA reads TGTGCCAGCAGCTTAATGACTAGCGTTAAAGATACGCAGTATTTT. Its translation: CASSLMTSVKDTQYF. This chain uses TRBV7-2 with TRBJ2-3, with TRBD2 identical over 8 bases. Looked up from germline, CDR1 is SGHTA and CDR2 is FQGNSA. V shed 2 bases and J 5 bases; nucleotides not matched to a gene: 6. This CDR3 comprises 15 residues.

The chain links TRBV7-9 to TRBJ1-2, with D possibly being TRBD1 (5 bases). V was clipped by 0 bases and J by 6 bases, with 11 bases between them. Germline values: CDR1 SEHNR, CDR2 FQNEAQ (reference sequence). This CDR3 is 14 amino acids long. CDR3: CASSLAGQGNGYTF. CDR3 DNA sequence: TGTGCCAGCAGCTTAGCGGGGCAGGGTAATGGCTACACCTTC. The variable domain in full, with the rest retrieved from reference TRBV7-9 and TRBJ1-2, is DTGVSQNPRHKITKRGQNVTFRCDPISEHNRLYWYRQTLGQGPEFLTYFQNEAQLEKSRLLSDRFSAERPKGSFSTLEIQRTEQGDSAMYLCASSLAGQGNGYTFGSGTRLTVV.

The chain employs TRBV7-8 and TRBJ2-5; possible D gene TRBD2, 6 bases. CDR1 and CDR2 from the germline V gene are SGHVS and FQNEAQ. The V end lost 4 bases, the J end lost 2 bases, and 23 bases lay between the germline ends. CDR3 length: 18 amino acids. As DNA, the CDR3 is TGTGCCAGCAGCTCTCCCTTTGCGGAGGGCGGTAAACAAGAGACCCAGTACTTC. Its translation: CASSSPFAEGGKQETQYF.

The J gene is TRBJ1-2, the V gene TRBV7-9; D gene unclear. V shed 7 bases and J shed 7 bases, with 19 bases lying between them. Germline lookup yields CDR1 SEHNR and CDR2 FQNEAQ (reference sequence). This CDR3 is 14 amino acids long. This chain's CDR3 is CASTGVGEVGGYTF. The CDR3, as DNA: TGTGCCAGCACCGGCGTCGGGGAAGTCGGTGGCTACACCTTC. The whole variable domain, filled in from reference TRBV7-9 and TRBJ1-2, reads DTGVSQNPRHKITKRGQNVTFRCDPISEHNRLYWYRQTLGQGPEFLTYFQNEAQLEKSRLLSDRFSAERPKGSFSTLEIQRTEQGDSAMYLCASTGVGEVGGYTFGSGTRLTVV.

The genes are TRBV28 and TRBJ1-2; D not certain. The ends were cut back, 2 bases at V and 5 bases at J, with 9 bases in the middle. Per germline, CDR1 MDHEN and CDR2 SYDVKM. This CDR3 comprises 13 residues. CDR3 loop: CASSLMRGYGYTF. CDR3 bases: TGTGCCAGCAGTTTAATGAGAGGATATGGCTACACCTTC.

The chain couples TRBV2 to TRBJ2-1; weak D call: TRBD1 (6 bases). With 7 bases removed from V and 1 base from J, the gap between germline ends came to 14 bases. The CDR3 loop spans 15 amino acids. Germline CDR1 reads SNHLY; CDR2 reads FYNNEI. Here the CDR3 DNA reads TGTGCCAGCATTCTACAGGGAACTTCCTACAATGAGCAGTTCTTC. Its protein is CASILQGTSYNEQFF.

The rearrangement uses TRBV6-5 and TRBJ2-1, with D possibly being TRBD2 (6 bases). Germline V gives CDR1 MNHEY, CDR2 SVGAGI. This CDR3 contains 15 residues. V gave up 6 bases and J gave up 1 base, with 13 bases separating them. The CDR3 nucleotides read TGTGCCAGCAGGCCGGGACTGAGTTCCTACAATGAGCAGTTCTTC. Protein sequence: CASRPGLSSYNEQFF.

The gene calls are TRBV25-1 and TRBJ1-1; possibly TRBD1 for D (5 bases). The CDR3 spans 13 residues. The ends were cut back, 6 bases at V and 1 base at J, with 9 bases in the middle. Germline CDR1 and CDR2: MGHDK and SYGVNS. Here the CDR3 reads CASRGHTNTEAFF. In DNA, the CDR3 is TGTGCCAGCAGAGGACACACGAACACTGAAGCTTTCTTT.